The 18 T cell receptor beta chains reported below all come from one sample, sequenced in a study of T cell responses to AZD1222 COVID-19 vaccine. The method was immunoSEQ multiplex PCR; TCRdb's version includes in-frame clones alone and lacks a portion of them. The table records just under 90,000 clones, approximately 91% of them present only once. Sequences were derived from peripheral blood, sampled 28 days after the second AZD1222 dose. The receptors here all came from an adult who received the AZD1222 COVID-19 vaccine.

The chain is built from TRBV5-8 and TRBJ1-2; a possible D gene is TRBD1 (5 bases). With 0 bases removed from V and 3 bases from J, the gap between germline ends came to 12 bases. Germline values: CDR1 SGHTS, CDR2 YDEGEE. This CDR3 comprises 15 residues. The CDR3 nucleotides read TGTGCCAGCAGCTTGGCCGCGGGGCCCCACTATGGCTACACCTTC. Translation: CASSLAAGPHYGYTF.

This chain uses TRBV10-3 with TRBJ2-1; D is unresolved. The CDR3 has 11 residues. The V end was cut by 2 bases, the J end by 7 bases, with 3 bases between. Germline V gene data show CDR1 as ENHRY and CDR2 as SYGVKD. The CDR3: CAISEGNEQFF. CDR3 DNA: TGTGCCATCAGTGAGGGGAATGAGCAGTTCTTC.

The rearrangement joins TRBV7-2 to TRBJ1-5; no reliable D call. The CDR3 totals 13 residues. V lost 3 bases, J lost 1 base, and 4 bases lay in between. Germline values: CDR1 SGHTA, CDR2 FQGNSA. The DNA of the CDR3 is TGTGCCAGCAGCTTTGTCAGCAATCAGCCCCAGCATTTT. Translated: CASSFVSNQPQHF.

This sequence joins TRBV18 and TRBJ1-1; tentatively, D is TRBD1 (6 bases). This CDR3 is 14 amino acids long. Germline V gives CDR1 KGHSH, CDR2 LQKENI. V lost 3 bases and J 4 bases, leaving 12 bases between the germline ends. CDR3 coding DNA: TGTGCCAGCTCACCTACGTCAGGGGCCACTGAAGCTTTCTTT. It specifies CASSPTSGATEAFF.

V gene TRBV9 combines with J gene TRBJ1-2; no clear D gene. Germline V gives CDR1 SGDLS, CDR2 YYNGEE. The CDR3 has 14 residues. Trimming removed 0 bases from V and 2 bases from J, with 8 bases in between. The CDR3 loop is CASSVGGVNYGYTF. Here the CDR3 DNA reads TGTGCCAGCAGCGTAGGGGGAGTGAACTATGGCTACACCTTC.

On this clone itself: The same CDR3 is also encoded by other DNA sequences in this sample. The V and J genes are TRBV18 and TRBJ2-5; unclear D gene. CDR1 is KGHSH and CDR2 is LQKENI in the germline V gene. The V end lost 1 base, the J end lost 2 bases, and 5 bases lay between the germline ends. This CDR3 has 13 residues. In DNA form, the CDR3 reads TGTGCCAGCTCACCACGGCTGCAAGAGACCCAGTACTTC. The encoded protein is CASSPRLQETQYF.

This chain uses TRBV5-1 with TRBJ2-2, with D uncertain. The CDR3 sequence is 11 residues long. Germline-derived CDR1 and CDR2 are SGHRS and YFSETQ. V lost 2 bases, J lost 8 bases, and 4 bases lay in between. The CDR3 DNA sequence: TGCGCCAGCAGCTTATTTGGGGAGCTGTTTTTT. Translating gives CASSLFGELFF.

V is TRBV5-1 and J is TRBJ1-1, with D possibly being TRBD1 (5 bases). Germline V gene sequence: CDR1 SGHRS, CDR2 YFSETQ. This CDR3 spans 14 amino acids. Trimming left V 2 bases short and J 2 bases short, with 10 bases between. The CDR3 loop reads CASSFDSFNTEAFF. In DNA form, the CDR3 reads TGCGCCAGCAGCTTTGACAGCTTCAACACTGAAGCTTTCTTT.

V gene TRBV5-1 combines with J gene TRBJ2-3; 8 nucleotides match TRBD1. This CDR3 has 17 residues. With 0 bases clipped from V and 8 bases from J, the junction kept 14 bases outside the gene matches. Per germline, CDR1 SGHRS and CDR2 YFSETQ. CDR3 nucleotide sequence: TGCGCCAGCAGCTTGGAGACAGGGGATGGTGTAAAGGCTACGCAGTATTTT. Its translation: CASSLETGDGVKATQYF.

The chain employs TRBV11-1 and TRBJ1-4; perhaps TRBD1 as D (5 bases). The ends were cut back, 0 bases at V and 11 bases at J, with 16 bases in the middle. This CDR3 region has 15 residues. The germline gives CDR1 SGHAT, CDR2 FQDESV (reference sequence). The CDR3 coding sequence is TGTGCCAGCAGCTTAGCGTCGGGGGACTCCAAGAAACTGTTTTTT. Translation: CASSLASGDSKKLFF.

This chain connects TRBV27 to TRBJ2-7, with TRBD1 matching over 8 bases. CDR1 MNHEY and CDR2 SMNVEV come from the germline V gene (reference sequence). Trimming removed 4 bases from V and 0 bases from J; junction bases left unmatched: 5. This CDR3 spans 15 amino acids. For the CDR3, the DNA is TGTGCCAGCAGTTCTTCCGGGACAGGCTCCTACGAGCAGTACTTC. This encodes CASSSSGTGSYEQYF.

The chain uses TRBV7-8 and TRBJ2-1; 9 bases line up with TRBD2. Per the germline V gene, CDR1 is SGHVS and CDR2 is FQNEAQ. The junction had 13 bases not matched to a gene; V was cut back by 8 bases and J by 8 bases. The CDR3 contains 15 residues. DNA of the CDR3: TGTGCCAGCCGCGTGGGAAGCGGGGGGTTGTATGAGCAGTTCTTC. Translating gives CASRVGSGGLYEQFF.

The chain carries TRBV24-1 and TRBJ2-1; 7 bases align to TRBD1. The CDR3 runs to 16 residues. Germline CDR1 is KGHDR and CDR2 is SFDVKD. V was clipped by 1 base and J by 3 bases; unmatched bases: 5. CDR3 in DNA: TGTGCCACCAGTGATTTTGCCAGGGGGTTCTACAATGAGCAGTTCTTC. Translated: CATSDFARGFYNEQFF.

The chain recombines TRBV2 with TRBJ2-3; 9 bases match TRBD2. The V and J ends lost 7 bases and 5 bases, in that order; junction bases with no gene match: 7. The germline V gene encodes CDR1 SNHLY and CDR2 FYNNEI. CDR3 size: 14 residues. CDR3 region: CASMGGGAVDTQYF. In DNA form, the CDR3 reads TGTGCCAGCATGGGCGGGGGGGCTGTAGATACGCAGTATTTT.

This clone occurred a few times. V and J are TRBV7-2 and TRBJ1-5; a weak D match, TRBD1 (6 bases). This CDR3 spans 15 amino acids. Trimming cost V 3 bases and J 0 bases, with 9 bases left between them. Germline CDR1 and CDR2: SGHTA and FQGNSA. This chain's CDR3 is CASSFTGLSNQPQHF. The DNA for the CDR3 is TGTGCCAGCAGCTTTACAGGGCTTAGCAATCAGCCCCAGCATTTT. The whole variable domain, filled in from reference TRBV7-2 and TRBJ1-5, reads GAGVSQSPSNKVTEKGKDVELRCDPISGHTALYWYRQSLGQGLEFLIYFQGNSAPDKSGLPSDRFSAERTGGSVSTLTIQRTQQEDSAVYLCASSFTGLSNQPQHFGDGTRLSIL.

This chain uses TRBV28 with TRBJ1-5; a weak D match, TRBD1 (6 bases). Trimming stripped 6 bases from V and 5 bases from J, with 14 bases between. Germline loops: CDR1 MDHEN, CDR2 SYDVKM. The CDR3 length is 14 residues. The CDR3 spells CASSLTGAYQPQHF. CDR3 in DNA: TGTGCCAGCAGCCTGACAGGAGCTTATCAGCCCCAGCATTTT.

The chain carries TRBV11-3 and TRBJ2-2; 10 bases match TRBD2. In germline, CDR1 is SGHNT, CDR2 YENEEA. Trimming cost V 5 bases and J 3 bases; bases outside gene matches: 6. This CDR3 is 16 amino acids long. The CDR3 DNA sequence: TGTGCCAGCAGCCCCGGACTAGCGGCTCACACCGGGGAGCTGTTTTTT. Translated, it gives CASSPGLAAHTGELFF.

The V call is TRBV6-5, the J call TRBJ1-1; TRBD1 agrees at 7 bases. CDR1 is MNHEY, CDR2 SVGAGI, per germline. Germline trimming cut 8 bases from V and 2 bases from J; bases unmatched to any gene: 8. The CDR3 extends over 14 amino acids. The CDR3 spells CASALGQINTEAFF. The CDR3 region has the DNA TGTGCCAGCGCCCTGGGACAGATAAACACTGAAGCTTTCTTT.